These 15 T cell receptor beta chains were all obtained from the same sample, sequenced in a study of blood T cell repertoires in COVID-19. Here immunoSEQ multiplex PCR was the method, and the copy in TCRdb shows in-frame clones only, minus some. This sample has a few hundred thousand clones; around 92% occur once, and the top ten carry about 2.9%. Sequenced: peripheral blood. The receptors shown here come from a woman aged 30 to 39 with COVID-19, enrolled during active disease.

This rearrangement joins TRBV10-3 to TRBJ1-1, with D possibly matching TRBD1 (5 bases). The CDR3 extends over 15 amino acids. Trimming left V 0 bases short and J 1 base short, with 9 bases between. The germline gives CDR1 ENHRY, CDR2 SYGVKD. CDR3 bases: TGTGCCATCAGTGAGTCGGGTGGGGCGAACACTGAAGCTTTCTTT. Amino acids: CAISESGGANTEAFF.

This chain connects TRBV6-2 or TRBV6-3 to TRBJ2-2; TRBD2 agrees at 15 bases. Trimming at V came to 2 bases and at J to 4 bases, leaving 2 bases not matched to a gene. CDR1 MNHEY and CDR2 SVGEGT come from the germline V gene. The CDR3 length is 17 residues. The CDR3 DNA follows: TGTGCCAGCAGTTACGGGACTAGCGGGGGGAGCACCGGGGAGCTGTTTTTT. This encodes CASSYGTSGGSTGELFF.

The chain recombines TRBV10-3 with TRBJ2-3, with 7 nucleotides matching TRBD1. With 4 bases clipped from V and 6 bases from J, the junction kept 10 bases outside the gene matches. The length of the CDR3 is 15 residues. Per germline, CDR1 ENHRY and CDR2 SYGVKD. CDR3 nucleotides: TGTGCCATCAGTGGACAGGGTCCCCCGGAGGATACGCAGTATTTT. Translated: CAISGQGPPEDTQYF.

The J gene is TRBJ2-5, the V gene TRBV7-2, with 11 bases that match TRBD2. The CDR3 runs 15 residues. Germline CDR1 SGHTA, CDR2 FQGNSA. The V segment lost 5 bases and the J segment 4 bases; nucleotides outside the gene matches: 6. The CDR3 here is CASSPPTSGVETQYF. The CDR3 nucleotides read TGTGCCAGCAGCCCACCGACTAGCGGGGTAGAGACCCAGTACTTC.

CDR3 nucleotides: TGTGCCAGCAGCTTTCGATTAGCGGGAGGGCCCTACAATGAGCAGTTCTTC. Protein: CASSFRLAGGPYNEQFF. The chain uses TRBV7-2 and TRBJ2-1, with 11 bases lining up with TRBD2. Losses at the gene ends were 3 bases for V and 2 bases for J; bases not matched to a gene: 6. CDR3 length: 17 residues. Germline V gives CDR1 SGHTA, CDR2 FQGNSA. The whole variable domain, filled in from reference TRBV7-2 and TRBJ2-1, reads GAGVSQSPSNKVTEKGKDVELRCDPISGHTALYWYRQSLGQGLEFLIYFQGNSAPDKSGLPSDRFSAERTGGSVSTLTIQRTQQEDSAVYLCASSFRLAGGPYNEQFFGPGTRLTVL.

The CDR3: CASSLEQGFTEAFF. The CDR3 DNA reads TGCGCCAGCAGCTTGGAGCAGGGGTTCACTGAAGCTTTCTTT. This chain connects TRBV5-1 to TRBJ1-1, with TRBD1 as a possible D gene (6 bases). This CDR3 spans 14 amino acids. The germline V gene has CDR1 SGHRS and CDR2 YFSETQ. The V and J ends lost 0 bases and 4 bases respectively, with 10 bases between them.

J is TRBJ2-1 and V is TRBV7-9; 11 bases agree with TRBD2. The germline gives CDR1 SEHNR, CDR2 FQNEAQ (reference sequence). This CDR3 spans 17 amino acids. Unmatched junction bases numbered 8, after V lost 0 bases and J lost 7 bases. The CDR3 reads CASSLAALAGVGNEQFF. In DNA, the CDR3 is TGTGCCAGCAGCTTAGCGGCACTAGCGGGAGTGGGGAATGAGCAGTTCTTC.

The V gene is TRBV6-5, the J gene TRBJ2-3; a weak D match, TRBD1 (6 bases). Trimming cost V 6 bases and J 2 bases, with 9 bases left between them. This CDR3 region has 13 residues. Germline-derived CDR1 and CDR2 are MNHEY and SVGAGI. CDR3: CASRDSATDTQYF. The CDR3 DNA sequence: TGTGCCAGCAGGGACAGCGCCACAGATACGCAGTATTTT.

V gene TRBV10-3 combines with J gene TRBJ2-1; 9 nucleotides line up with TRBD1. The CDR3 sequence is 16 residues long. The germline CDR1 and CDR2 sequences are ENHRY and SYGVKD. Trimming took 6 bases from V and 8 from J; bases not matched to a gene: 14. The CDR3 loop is CAISRTGDRAGDEQFF. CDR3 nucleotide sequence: TGTGCCATCAGCAGAACCGGGGACAGGGCTGGTGATGAGCAGTTCTTC.

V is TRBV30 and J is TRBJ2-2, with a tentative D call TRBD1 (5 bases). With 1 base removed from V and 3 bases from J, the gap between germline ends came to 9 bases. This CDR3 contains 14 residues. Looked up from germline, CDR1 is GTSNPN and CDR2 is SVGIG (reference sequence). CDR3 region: CAWSGQMDTGELFF. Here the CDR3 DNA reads TGTGCCTGGAGTGGACAGATGGACACCGGGGAGCTGTTTTTT.

CDR3 nucleotide sequence: TGTGCCAGCAGCTTAGAGCTAGCGGGGGGTAACAAAAACATTCAGTACTTC. It translates to CASSLELAGGNKNIQYF. This chain joins TRBV7-6 and TRBJ2-4; 11 bases fit TRBD2. V lost 1 base to trimming and J lost 3 bases; unmatched junction nucleotides: 5. The germline V gene encodes CDR1 SGHVS and CDR2 FNYEAQ. This CDR3 spans 17 amino acids.

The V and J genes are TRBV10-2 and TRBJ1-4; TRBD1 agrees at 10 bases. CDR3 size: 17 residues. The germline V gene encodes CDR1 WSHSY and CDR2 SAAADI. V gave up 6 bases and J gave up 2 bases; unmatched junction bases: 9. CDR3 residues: CASSPGTGVGTNEKLFF. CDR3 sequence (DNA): TGCGCCAGCAGCCCGGGGACAGGGGTTGGTACTAATGAAAAACTGTTTTTT.

The CDR3 protein is CASSQDLWGGQYV. DNA for the CDR3: TGTGCCAGCAGCCAAGATTTGTGGGGCGGGCAGTACGTC. The rearrangement uses TRBV3-1 (or the pseudogene TRBV3-2) and TRBJ2-7, with D perhaps matching TRBD1 (5 bases). The CDR3 extends over 13 amino acids. CDR1 is LGHDT, CDR2 YNNKEL, per germline (reference sequence). V lost 0 bases to trimming and J lost 9 bases, with 12 bases between them.

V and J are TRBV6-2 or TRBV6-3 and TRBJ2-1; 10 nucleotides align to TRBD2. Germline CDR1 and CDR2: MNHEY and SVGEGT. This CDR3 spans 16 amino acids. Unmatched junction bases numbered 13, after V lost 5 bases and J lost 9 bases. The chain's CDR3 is CASSLFTSGAGGEQFF. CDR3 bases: TGTGCCAGCAGTCTTTTCACTAGCGGGGCGGGCGGTGAGCAGTTCTTC.

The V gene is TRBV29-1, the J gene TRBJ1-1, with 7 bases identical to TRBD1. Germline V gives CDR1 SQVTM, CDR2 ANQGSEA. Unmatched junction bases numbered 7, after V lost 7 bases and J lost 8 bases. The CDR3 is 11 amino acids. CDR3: CSGGTAGEAFF. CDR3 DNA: TGCAGCGGCGGGACAGCCGGGGAAGCTTTCTTT.